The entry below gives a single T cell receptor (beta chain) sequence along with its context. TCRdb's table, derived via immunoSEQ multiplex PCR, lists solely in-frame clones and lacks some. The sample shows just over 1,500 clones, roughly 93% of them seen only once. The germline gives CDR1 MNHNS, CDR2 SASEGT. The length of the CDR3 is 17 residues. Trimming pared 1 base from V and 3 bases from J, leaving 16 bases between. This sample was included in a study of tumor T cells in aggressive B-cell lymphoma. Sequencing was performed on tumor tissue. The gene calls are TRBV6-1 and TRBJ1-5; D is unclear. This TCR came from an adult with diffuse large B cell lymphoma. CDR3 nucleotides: TGTGCCAGCAGTGAAGTTTTGGGAGGATCTAACAATCAGCCCCAGCATTTT. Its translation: CASSEVLGGSNNQPQHF.